The 3 T cell receptor beta chains in this list originate from one sample, sequenced in a study of T cell responses to AZD1222 COVID-19 vaccine. Method: immunoSEQ multiplex PCR; TCRdb's copy keeps in-frame clones and lacks some. Among roughly 150,000 clones listed, roughly 90% were seen once. Source: peripheral blood, taken on day 0 of AZD1222 vaccination. The receptors originated from an adult in good health.

The chain links TRBV18 to TRBJ2-7, with 7 bases fitting TRBD1. This CDR3 is built from 14 residues. Germline trimming cut 2 bases from V and 2 bases from J; bases unmatched to any gene: 3. Germline CDR1 and CDR2: KGHSH and LQKENI. The CDR3 here is CASSPGDRTYEQYF. Here the CDR3 DNA reads TGTGCCAGCTCACCAGGGGACAGAACCTACGAGCAGTACTTC.

The V and J genes are TRBV3-1 (or the pseudogene TRBV3-2) and TRBJ2-5; D not resolved. This CDR3 is 12 amino acids long. Trimming shortened V by 2 bases and J by 7 bases, and 8 bases separated the two germline ends. In germline, CDR1 is LGHDT, CDR2 YNNKEL (reference sequence). The CDR3 bases are TGTGCCAGCAGCCAAAGGCACGGGACCCAGTACTTC. Translating gives CASSQRHGTQYF.

The chain links TRBV9 to TRBJ1-2; TRBD1 might be the D (6 bases). Germline V gives CDR1 SGDLS, CDR2 YYNGEE. V was pared by 3 bases and J by 8 bases, with 11 bases between. The CDR3 is 12 residues long. Here the CDR3 DNA reads TGTGCCAGCAGCGACTACAGGGACGGCTACACCTTC. As protein: CASSDYRDGYTF.